Presented here are 2 T cell receptor beta chains from one specimen sequenced in a study of cytotoxic CD8 clonotypes in ibrutinib-treated CLL (dated by TCRdb to about 2021). Receptor libraries were prepared by the immunoSEQ multiplex PCR assay. TCRdb's version of the immuneACCESS table is confined to in-frame rearrangements and falls short of the full clone set. An unresolved V gene accounts for under half of the shortfall where checked; the remainder is of unknown origin. Here the sample has around 250,000 clones; 70% occur a single time. The leading ten clones occupy roughly 15% of the sample. Taken with the paper, the label for time point translates to: approximately 25 months on ibrutinib. The material sequenced was PBMCs, taken after 24 months of ibrutinib treatment. Source of these receptors: a human donor with chronic lymphocytic leukemia.

The chain has TRBV7-9 and TRBJ1-1; 8 bases are a match to TRBD1. After removal of 1 base from V and 6 bases from J, the junction contained 13 bases not matched to a gene. This CDR3 region has 17 residues. Looked up from germline, CDR1 is SEHNR and CDR2 is FQNEAQ (reference sequence). This CDR3 reads CASSLGFGQGFLAEAFF. The CDR3 nucleotides are TGTGCCAGCAGCTTAGGTTTCGGACAGGGATTCTTAGCTGAAGCTTTCTTT.

The chain links TRBV7-3 to TRBJ2-2; D may be TRBD1 or TRBD2 (5 bases each). Germline lookup yields CDR1 SGHTA and CDR2 FQGTGA. The CDR3 has 14 amino acids. The V end was cut by 0 bases, the J end by 7 bases, with 9 bases between. The DNA for the CDR3 is TGTGCCAGCAGCTTAACGGGACCGAACGGGGAGCTGTTTTTT. Translated: CASSLTGPNGELFF.